One and the same sample provided the 27 T cell receptor beta chains below, sequenced in a study of cytomegalovirus exposure and HLA in healthy donors. It was with 60 Vbeta and 13 Jbeta primers that the PCR ran. Assay used: immunoSEQ multiplex PCR; TCRdb lists only in-frame clones, some missing. In the table there are approximately 150,000 clones, roughly 79% of which are singletons. Sample: PBMCs. The receptors originated from a woman between 18 and 29 years old in good health and CMV-seropositive.

The rearrangement joins TRBV28 to TRBJ1-1; the D is unclear. The CDR3 consists of 14 residues. Germline lookup yields CDR1 MDHEN and CDR2 SYDVKM. The germline V and J ends were trimmed by 3 bases and 1 base, with 9 bases remaining between them. CDR3 sequence reads: CASSFLAQNTEAFF. CDR3 sequence (DNA): TGTGCCAGCAGTTTTTTGGCCCAGAACACTGAAGCTTTCTTT.

The chain has TRBV30 and TRBJ2-5, with D possibly TRBD1 on 6 matching bases. Germline CDR1 GTSNPN, CDR2 SVGIG (reference sequence). Between the trimmed V and J ends, which lost 3 bases and 5 bases, there was a span of 16 bases. The CDR3 spans 14 residues. Written as DNA, the CDR3 is TGTGCCTGGAGCCGACGCCTAGGACAGGAGACCCAGTACTTC. Translated, it gives CAWSRRLGQETQYF.

This chain connects TRBV13 to TRBJ2-5, with 12 bases fitting TRBD2. Germline V gene sequence: CDR1 PRHDT, CDR2 FYEKMQ (reference sequence). Trimming took 3 bases from V and 5 from J; bases not matched to a gene: 10. The CDR3 is 17 residues long. The CDR3 bases are TGTGCCAGCAGCTTGGCTAGCGGGGGGGCGATCACGGAGACCCAGTACTTC. This sequence encodes CASSLASGGAITETQYF.

V gene TRBV4-1 combines with J gene TRBJ2-3; 12 bases match TRBD2. J was trimmed by 4 bases and V by 6 bases; bases with no gene match: 5. Germline V lookup: CDR1 MGHRA, CDR2 YSYEKL. CDR3 length: 15 amino acids. The CDR3: CASRSSGGAPDTQYF. DNA for the CDR3: TGCGCCAGCAGATCTAGCGGGGGGGCACCAGATACGCAGTATTTT.

Details on this clone: Germline is not matched at one junction end, which may reflect a read error. The rearrangement uses TRBV2 and TRBJ1-5; 7 bases are shared with TRBD1. The CDR3 is 12 residues long. Per the germline V gene, CDR1 is SNHLY and CDR2 is FYNNEI. The chain's CDR3 is CASSGTGQSINF. The CDR3 DNA is TGTGCCAGCAGTGGGACAGGACAGAGCATCAATTTT.

The V and J genes are TRBV25-1 and TRBJ1-2; possibly TRBD1 for D (5 bases). The length of the CDR3 is 14 residues. The germline CDR1 and CDR2 sequences are MGHDK and SYGVNS. Between the trimmed V and J ends, which lost 4 bases and 2 bases, there was a span of 11 bases. The CDR3 here is CASSGSTANYGYTF. CDR3 coding DNA: TGTGCCAGCAGTGGATCGACAGCAAACTATGGCTACACCTTC.

The rearrangement joins TRBV4-1 to TRBJ2-7, with 9 bases lining up with TRBD1. This CDR3 is built from 15 residues. Germline V CDR1 and CDR2: MGHRA, YSYEKL. The junction had 3 bases not matched to a gene; V was cut back by 1 base and J by 2 bases. The CDR3 DNA reads TGCGCCAGCAGCCAAGGGGGACAGGGACCCTACGAGCAGTACTTC. Amino acids: CASSQGGQGPYEQYF.

The V call is TRBV5-1, the J call TRBJ1-1; D gene unclear. The CDR3 has 14 amino acids. V lost 0 bases, J lost 4 bases, and 10 bases lay in between. Germline V gene sequence: CDR1 SGHRS, CDR2 YFSETQ. CDR3 protein: CASSLVGGSTEAFF. CDR3 in DNA: TGCGCCAGCAGCTTGGTCGGTGGGAGCACTGAAGCTTTCTTT.

There are a few counts of this clone. This rearrangement joins TRBV18 to TRBJ1-4; TRBD1 is a possible D gene (6 bases). This CDR3 has 12 amino acids. The V gene's germline CDR1 is KGHSH and CDR2 LQKENI. V lost 8 bases, J lost 6 bases, and 10 bases lay in between. DNA for the CDR3: TGTGCCAGCAGAGAGGGGGATGAAAAACTGTTTTTT. It codes for CASREGDEKLFF.

The V and J genes are TRBV6-1 and TRBJ2-7; D ambiguous. The CDR3 loop spans 11 amino acids. The ends were cut back, 2 bases at V and 6 bases at J, with 5 bases in the middle. Germline V gene data show CDR1 as MNHNS and CDR2 as SASEGT. The CDR3 region is CASSEPGEQYF. Here the CDR3 DNA reads TGTGCCAGCAGTGAACCCGGCGAGCAGTACTTC.

V is TRBV7-2 and J is TRBJ2-3, with D possibly TRBD2 on 6 matching bases. The CDR3 sequence is 15 residues long. Looked up from germline, CDR1 is SGHTA and CDR2 is FQGNSA. Between the trimmed V and J ends, which lost 0 bases and 2 bases, there was a span of 9 bases. Here the CDR3 DNA reads TGTGCCAGCAGCTTAGCACCGGGAGTCACAGATACGCAGTATTTT. This encodes CASSLAPGVTDTQYF.

The V gene is TRBV29-1, the J gene TRBJ2-2, with TRBD1 matching over 7 bases. The V segment lost 4 bases and the J segment 2 bases; nucleotides outside the gene matches: 4. The CDR3 sequence is 14 residues long. The V gene's germline CDR1 is SQVTM and CDR2 ANQGSEA. CDR3 DNA sequence: TGCAGCGTTGTAGGACAGGACAACACCGGGGAGCTGTTTTTT. It specifies CSVVGQDNTGELFF.

A remark on this clone: The junction differs from germline at one of its ends, possibly a read error. The chain joins TRBV7-9 to TRBJ2-7; possibly TRBD1 for D (6 bases). This CDR3 has 12 amino acids. Germline CDR1 SEHNR, CDR2 FQNEAQ (reference sequence). For the CDR3, the DNA is TGTTCCAGCAGCTTCAGGGGCTACGAGCAGTACTTC. Its translation: CSSSFRGYEQYF.

The chain carries TRBV19 and TRBJ2-2; D remains unclear. The V gene's germline CDR1 is LNHDA and CDR2 SQIVND (reference sequence). Trimming removed 6 bases from V and 3 bases from J, with 17 bases in between. There are 16 residues in the CDR3. The CDR3 region has the DNA TGTGCCAGTAGACCAGGCCCAATCCGGCACACCGGGGAGCTGTTTTTT. Translated, it gives CASRPGPIRHTGELFF.

CDR3 region: CASSSRSEALYNEQFF. The CDR3 DNA sequence: TGTGCCAGCAGCTCGAGGTCGGAGGCCTTATACAATGAGCAGTTCTTC. V and J are TRBV5-8 and TRBJ2-1, with D maybe TRBD2 (5 bases). The CDR3 has 16 amino acids. The ends were cut back, 3 bases at V and 4 bases at J, with 17 bases in the middle. CDR1 and CDR2 (germline): SGHTS, YDEGEE.

This clone was seen just once. This sequence joins TRBV19 and TRBJ2-4; D is ambiguous. With 3 bases removed from V and 0 bases from J, the gap between germline ends came to 6 bases. Germline V gene sequence: CDR1 LNHDA, CDR2 SQIVND (reference sequence). The CDR3 runs to 14 residues. CDR3 sequence: CASSIVVAKNIQYF. DNA of the CDR3: TGTGCCAGTAGTATCGTAGTAGCCAAAAACATTCAGTACTTC.

CDR3: CATRGLAGDLSGSTDTQYF. CDR3 DNA sequence: TGCGCCACCCGAGGACTAGCGGGCGATCTTTCGGGGAGCACAGATACGCAGTATTTT. J is TRBJ2-3 and V is TRBV5-1; 11 positions match TRBD2. Germline V gene data show CDR1 as SGHRS and CDR2 as YFSETQ. The CDR3 is 19 amino acids. Trimming removed 9 bases from V and 0 bases from J; junction bases left unmatched: 18.

This chain's CDR3 is CSVEELGRYGYTF. The CDR3 nucleotides read TGCAGCGTTGAAGAACTGGGGAGATATGGCTACACCTTC. The rearrangement joins TRBV29-1 to TRBJ1-2; D not certain. The V end lost 0 bases, the J end lost 5 bases, and 10 bases lay between the germline ends. The germline CDR1 and CDR2 sequences are SQVTM and ANQGSEA. The CDR3 has 13 residues.

The chain uses TRBV5-1 and TRBJ2-1; TRBD1 aligns across 7 bases. The CDR3 totals 16 residues. Trimming at V came to 0 bases and at J to 3 bases, leaving 6 bases not matched to a gene. Germline lookup yields CDR1 SGHRS and CDR2 YFSETQ. As DNA, the CDR3 is TGCGCCAGCAGCTTGGCCGCGGCAGGGGGCTACAATGAGCAGTTCTTC. This codes for CASSLAAAGGYNEQFF. The whole variable domain, filled in from reference TRBV5-1 and TRBJ2-1, reads KAGVTQTPRYLIKTRGQQVTLSCSPISGHRSVSWYQQTPGQGLQFLFEYFSETQRNKGNFPGRFSGRQFSNSRSEMNVSTLELGDSALYLCASSLAAAGGYNEQFFGPGTRLTVL.

This chain uses TRBV4-2 with TRBJ1-1; D perhaps matches TRBD1 (6 bases). V was pared by 3 bases and J by 1 base, with 6 bases between. The CDR3 contains 13 residues. Germline CDR1 is LGHNA and CDR2 is YNFKEQ. The CDR3 spells CASSQDRNTEAFF. The DNA of the CDR3 is TGTGCCAGCAGCCAGGACAGGAACACTGAAGCTTTCTTT.

This clone was picked up a small number of times. This rearrangement joins TRBV4-3 to TRBJ2-1, with 8 bases lining up with TRBD2. CDR3 length: 16 amino acids. V lost 6 bases and J lost 5; bases outside the gene matches: 12. Germline V lookup: CDR1 LGHNA, CDR2 YSLEER. The CDR3 sequence is CASSLFLGGGNNEQFF. For the CDR3, the DNA is TGCGCCAGCAGTCTCTTTCTGGGCGGGGGGAACAATGAGCAGTTCTTC.

The J gene is TRBJ1-1, the V gene TRBV18; perhaps TRBD1 as D (5 bases). The CDR3 is made up of 13 amino acids. Germline-derived CDR1 and CDR2 are KGHSH and LQKENI. V lost 1 base, J lost 4 bases, and 7 bases lay in between. As DNA, the CDR3 is TGTGCCAGCTCACCACGACAGAGCACTGAAGCTTTCTTT. As protein: CASSPRQSTEAFF.

V is TRBV4-2 and J is TRBJ2-7, with 10 nucleotides matching TRBD1. Germline-derived CDR1 and CDR2 are LGHNA and YNFKEQ. This CDR3 region has 16 residues. V was pared by 1 base and J by 3 bases, with 6 bases of the junction left unmatched. In DNA form, the CDR3 reads TGTGCCAGCAGCCAAGCTGACAGGGGGCCTTACTACGAGCAGTACTTC. Translated: CASSQADRGPYYEQYF.

As regards this clone: One end of the junction fails to match germline, which may point to a read error. The chain has TRBV5-1 and TRBJ2-6; TRBD1 aligns across 8 bases. Germline V gene sequence: CDR1 SGHRS, CDR2 YFSETQ. The CDR3 totals 18 residues. DNA for the CDR3: TGCGCCAGCAGCTTGTATGGGACAGGCGTCGAGGTGGCCAACGGCCTGACTTTC. This gives the protein CASSLYGTGVEVANGLTF.

This chain uses TRBV12-5 with TRBJ2-5, with a possible D match to TRBD2 (5 bases). CDR3 length: 14 amino acids. Germline V gives CDR1 LGHNT, CDR2 FRNRAP. The V end lost 11 bases, the J end lost 2 bases, and 18 bases lay between the germline ends. The DNA for the CDR3 is TGTGCTGGTCGGGTAGCGAGAGAACAAGAGACCCAGTACTTC. Translation gives CAGRVAREQETQYF.

The chain has TRBV7-2 and TRBJ1-2, with 7 bases aligning to TRBD1. The V gene end was trimmed by 5 bases and the J gene end by 8 bases; junction bases not matched to a gene: 11. There are 14 residues in the CDR3. Germline-derived CDR1 and CDR2 are SGHTA and FQGNSA. CDR3 in amino acids: CASSQSSQGGGYTF. CDR3 nucleotide sequence: TGTGCCAGCAGCCAGTCTAGCCAGGGGGGCGGCTACACCTTC.

This chain joins TRBV11-2 and TRBJ1-6; 8 bases match TRBD1. After removal of 6 bases from V and 1 base from J, the junction contained 5 bases not matched to a gene. Germline V CDR1 and CDR2: SGHAT, FQNNGV. There are 16 residues in the CDR3. The CDR3 here is CASRRTGGSYNSPLHF. CDR3 in DNA: TGTGCCAGCAGGCGAACAGGGGGGTCCTATAATTCACCCCTCCACTTT.